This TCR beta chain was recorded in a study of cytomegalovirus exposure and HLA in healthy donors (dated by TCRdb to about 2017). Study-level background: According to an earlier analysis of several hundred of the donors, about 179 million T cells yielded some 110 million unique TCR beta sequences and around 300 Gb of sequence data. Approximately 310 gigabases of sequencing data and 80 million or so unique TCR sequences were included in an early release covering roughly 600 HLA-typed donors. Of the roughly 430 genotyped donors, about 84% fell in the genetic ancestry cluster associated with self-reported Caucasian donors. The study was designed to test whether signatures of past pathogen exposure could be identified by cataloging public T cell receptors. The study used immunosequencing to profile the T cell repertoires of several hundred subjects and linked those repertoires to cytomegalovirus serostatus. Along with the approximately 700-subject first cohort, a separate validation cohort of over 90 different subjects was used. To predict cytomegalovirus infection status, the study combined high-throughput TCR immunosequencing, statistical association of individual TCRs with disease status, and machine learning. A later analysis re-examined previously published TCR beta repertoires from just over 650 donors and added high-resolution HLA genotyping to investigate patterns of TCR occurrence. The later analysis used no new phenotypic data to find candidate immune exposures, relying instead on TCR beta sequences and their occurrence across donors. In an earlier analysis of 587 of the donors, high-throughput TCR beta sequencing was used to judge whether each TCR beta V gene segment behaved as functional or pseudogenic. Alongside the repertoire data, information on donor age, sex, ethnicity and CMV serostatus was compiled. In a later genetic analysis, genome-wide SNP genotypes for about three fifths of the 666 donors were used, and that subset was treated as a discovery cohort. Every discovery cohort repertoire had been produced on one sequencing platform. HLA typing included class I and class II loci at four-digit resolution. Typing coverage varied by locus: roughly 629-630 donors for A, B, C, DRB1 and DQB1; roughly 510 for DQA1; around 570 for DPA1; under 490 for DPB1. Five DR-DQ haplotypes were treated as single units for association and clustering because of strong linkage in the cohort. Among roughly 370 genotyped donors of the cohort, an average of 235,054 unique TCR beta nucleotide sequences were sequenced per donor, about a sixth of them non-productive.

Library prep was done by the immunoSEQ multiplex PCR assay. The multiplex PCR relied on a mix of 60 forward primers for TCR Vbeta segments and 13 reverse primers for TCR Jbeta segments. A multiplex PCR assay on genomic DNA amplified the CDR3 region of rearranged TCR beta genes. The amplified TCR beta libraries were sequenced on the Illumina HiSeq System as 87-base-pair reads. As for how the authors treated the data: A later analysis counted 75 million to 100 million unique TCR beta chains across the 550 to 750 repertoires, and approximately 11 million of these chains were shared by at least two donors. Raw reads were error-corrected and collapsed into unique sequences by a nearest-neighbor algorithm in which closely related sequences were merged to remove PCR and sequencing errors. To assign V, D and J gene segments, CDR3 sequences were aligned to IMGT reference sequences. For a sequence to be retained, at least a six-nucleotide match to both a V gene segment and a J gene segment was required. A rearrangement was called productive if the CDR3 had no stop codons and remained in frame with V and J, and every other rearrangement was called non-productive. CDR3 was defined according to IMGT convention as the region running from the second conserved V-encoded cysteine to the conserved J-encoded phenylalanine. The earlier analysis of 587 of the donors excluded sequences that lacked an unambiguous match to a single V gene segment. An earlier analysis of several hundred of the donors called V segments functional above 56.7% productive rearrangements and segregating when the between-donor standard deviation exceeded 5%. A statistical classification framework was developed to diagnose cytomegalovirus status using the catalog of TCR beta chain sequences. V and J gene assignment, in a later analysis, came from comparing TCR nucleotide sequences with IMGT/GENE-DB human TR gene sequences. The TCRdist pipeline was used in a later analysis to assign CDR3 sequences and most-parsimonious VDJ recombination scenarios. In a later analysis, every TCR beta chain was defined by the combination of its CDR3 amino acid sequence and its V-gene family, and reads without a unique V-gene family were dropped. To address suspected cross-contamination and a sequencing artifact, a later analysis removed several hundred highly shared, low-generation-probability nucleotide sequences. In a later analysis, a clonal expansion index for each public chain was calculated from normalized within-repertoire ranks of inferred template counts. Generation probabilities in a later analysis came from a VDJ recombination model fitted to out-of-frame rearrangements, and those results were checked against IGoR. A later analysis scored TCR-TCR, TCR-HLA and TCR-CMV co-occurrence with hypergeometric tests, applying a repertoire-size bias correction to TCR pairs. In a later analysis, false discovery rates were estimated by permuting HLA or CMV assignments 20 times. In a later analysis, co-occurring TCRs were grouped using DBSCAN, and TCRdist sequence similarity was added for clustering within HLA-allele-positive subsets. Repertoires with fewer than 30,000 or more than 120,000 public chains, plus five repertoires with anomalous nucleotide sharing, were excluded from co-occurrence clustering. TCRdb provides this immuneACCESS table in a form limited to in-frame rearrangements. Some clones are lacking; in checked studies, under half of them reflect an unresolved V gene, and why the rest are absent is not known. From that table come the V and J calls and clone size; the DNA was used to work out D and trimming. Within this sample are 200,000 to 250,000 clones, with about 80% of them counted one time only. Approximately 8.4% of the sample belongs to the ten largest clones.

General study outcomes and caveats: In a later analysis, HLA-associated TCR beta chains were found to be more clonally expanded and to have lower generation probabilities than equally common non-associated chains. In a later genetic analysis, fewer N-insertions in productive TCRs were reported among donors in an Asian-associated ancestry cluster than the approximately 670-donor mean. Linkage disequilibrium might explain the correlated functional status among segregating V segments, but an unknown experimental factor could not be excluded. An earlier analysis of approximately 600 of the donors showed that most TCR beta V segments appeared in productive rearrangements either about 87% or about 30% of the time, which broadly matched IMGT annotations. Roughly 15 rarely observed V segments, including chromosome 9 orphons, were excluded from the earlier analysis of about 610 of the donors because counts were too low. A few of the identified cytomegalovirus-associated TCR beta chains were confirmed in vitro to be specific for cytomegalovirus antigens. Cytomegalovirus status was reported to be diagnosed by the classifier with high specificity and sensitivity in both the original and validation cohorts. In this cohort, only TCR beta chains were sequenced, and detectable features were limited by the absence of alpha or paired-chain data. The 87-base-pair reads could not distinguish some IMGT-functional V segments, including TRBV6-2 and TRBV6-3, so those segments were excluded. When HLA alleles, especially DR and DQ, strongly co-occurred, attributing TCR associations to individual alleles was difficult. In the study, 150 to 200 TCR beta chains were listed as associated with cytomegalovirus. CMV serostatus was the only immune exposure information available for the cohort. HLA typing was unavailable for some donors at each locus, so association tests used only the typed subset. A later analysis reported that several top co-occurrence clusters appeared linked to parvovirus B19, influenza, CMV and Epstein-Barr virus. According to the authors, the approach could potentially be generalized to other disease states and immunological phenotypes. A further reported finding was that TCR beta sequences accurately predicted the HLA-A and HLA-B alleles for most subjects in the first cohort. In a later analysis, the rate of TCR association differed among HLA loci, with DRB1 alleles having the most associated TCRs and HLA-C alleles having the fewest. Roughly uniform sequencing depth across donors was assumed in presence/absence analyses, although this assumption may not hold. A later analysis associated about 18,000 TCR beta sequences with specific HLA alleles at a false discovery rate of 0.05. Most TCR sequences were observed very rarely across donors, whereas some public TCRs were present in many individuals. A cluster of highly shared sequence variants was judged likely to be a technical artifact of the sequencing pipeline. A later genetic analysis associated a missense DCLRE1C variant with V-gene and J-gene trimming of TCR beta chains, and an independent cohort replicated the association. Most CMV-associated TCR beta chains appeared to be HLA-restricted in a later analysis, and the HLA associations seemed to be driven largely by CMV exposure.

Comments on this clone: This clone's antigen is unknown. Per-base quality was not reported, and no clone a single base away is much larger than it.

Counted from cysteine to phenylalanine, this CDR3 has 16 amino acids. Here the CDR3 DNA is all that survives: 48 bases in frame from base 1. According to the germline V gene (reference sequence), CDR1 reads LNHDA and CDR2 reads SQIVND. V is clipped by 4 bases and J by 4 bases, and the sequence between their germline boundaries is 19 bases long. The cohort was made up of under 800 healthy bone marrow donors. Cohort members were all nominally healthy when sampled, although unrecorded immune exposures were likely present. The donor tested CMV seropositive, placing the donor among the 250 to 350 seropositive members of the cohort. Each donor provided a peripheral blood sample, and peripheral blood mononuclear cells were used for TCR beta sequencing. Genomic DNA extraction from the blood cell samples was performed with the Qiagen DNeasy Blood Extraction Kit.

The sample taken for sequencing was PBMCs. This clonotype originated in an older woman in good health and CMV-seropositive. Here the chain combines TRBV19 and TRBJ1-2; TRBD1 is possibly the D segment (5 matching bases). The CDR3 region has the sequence CASSSPRKEGTYGYTF. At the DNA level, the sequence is TGTGCCAGTAGTAGCCCTCGGAAGGAGGGGACCTATGGCTACACCTTC.